One sample yielded the 5 T cell receptor beta chains listed below, sequenced in a study of T cells after yellow fever vaccination. TCRdb fed the 5' RACE reads into MiXCR, producing one record per CDR3 protein. The profile shows 450,000 to 600,000 distinct CDR3 sequences, about 13% of them singletons. The sequences come from PBMCs, collected on the day of the yellow fever booster vaccination. The receptor source for this set is a man between 25 and 39 years old who received the YFV17D yellow fever vaccine.

This clonotype has more than one count but fewer than ten. The V and J genes are TRBV20-1 and TRBJ1-2; D might be TRBD1 (6 bases). V lost 0 bases and J 4 bases, leaving 18 bases between the germline ends. In germline, CDR1 is DFQATT, CDR2 SNEGSKA (reference sequence). The CDR3 runs to 16 residues. The CDR3 reads CSARDARGERSYGYTF. The CDR3 coding sequence is TGCAGTGCTAGAGATGCGAGGGGGGAAAGGAGCTATGGCTACACCTTC.

V gene TRBV4-3 combines with J gene TRBJ2-7; no clear D gene. The CDR3 contains 14 residues. CDR1 LGHNA and CDR2 YSLEER come from the germline V gene. V dropped 0 bases and J dropped 0 bases, with 6 bases sitting between them. The CDR3 sequence is CASSQEASSYEQYF. The CDR3, as DNA: TGCGCCAGCAGCCAAGAAGCTAGCTCCTACGAGCAGTACTTC.

The V call is TRBV10-3, the J call TRBJ2-3, with a weak D call TRBD1 (5 bases). The ends were cut back, 2 bases at V and 0 bases at J, with 9 bases in the middle. In germline, CDR1 is ENHRY, CDR2 SYGVKD. There are 15 residues in the CDR3. CDR3: CAISEHRQSTDTQYF. The CDR3 nucleotides are TGTGCCATCAGTGAGCATCGACAGAGCACAGATACGCAGTATTTT.

The genes are TRBV27 and TRBJ2-7; a possible D gene is TRBD2 (6 bases). This CDR3 has 13 residues. The V and J ends lost 5 bases and 9 bases respectively, with 17 bases between them. The V gene's germline CDR1 is MNHEY and CDR2 SMNVEV (reference sequence). The CDR3 region is CASSLGGPGGQYF. The CDR3 coding sequence is TGTGCCAGCAGTCTCGGGGGTCCAGGTGGGCAGTACTTC.

The chain couples TRBV28 to TRBJ1-5; TRBD1 aligns across 7 bases. Germline CDR1 reads MDHEN; CDR2 reads SYDVKM. With V trimmed by 5 bases and J by 0 bases, 10 bases remained unmatched. This CDR3 region has 17 residues. The CDR3 DNA is TGTGCCAGCAGTGGCGGGACAGCCTATGGTAGCAATCAGCCCCAGCATTTT. Residues: CASSGGTAYGSNQPQHF.